Listed here is a single TCR beta chain. Its cognate antigen is unknown. Noted treatment: around 19 received Ad26.COV2.S at low or high dose, single or two shots; roughly five received placebo; per-sample allocation not given. The samples date from day 63 after the first vaccine or placebo injection. V shed 5 bases, J shed 6 bases, and the junction held 15 bases outside the gene matches. Looked up from germline, CDR1 is SGHAT and CDR2 is FQNNGV. This CDR3 region has 16 residues. Profiling relied on immunoSEQ multiplex PCR, and the TCRdb table lists in-frame clones only, not all of them. The profile covers hundreds of thousands of clones, with 80% to 95% appearing a single time and approximately 1.7% taken by the ten largest. The data belong to a study of Ad26.COV2.S vaccination and SARS-CoV-2 variants. General study findings and limits: Researchers cautioned that TCR breadth and depth analyses may have underestimated total T cell responses.

V is TRBV11-2 and J is TRBJ1-1, with 7 nucleotides matching TRBD1. Sample: peripheral blood, taken in a trial of Ad26.COV2.S vaccine versus placebo. This clonotype was sampled from a person aged 18-65 years who received the Ad26.COV2.S COVID-19 vaccine or a placebo. CDR3 bases: TGTGCCAGCAGCCTTTGGACAGGACCCTCCGATTCTGAAGCTTTCTTT. Translated, it gives CASSLWTGPSDSEAFF.